Listed here are 13 T cell receptor beta chains from one sample, sequenced in a study of Graves' ophthalmopathy and Graves' hyperthyroidism. RNA transcripts yielded amplified TCR beta CDR3 regions. HTBI primers served in a first-round RT-PCR, which a second-round multiplex PCR followed. One entry per CDR3 protein, called by TCRdb with MiXCR from the multiplex PCR reads. Here the sample spans 350,000 to 400,000 distinct CDR3 sequences, around 20% being singletons. The material sequenced was peripheral blood. Every receptor here comes from a young woman with Graves' ophthalmopathy.

The chain links TRBV6-5 to TRBJ2-7, with TRBD2 as a possible D gene (7 bases). The germline gives CDR1 MNHEY, CDR2 SVGAGI. V shed 0 bases and J shed 5 bases, with 20 bases lying between them. This CDR3 contains 17 residues. CDR3 region: CASSYSGGTLDRNEQYF. DNA of the CDR3: TGTGCCAGCAGTTACTCCGGGGGGACCTTAGACAGGAACGAGCAGTACTTC.

This clonotype was seen a handful of times. V and J are TRBV6-2 or TRBV6-3 and TRBJ1-2; D is ambiguous. V lost 3 bases, J lost 9 bases, and 14 bases lay in between. The CDR3 is made up of 13 amino acids. Per germline, CDR1 MNHEY and CDR2 SVGEGT. The CDR3 DNA reads TGTGCCAGCAGTTATATATCAGAGAAGAGCTACACCTTC. Translation: CASSYISEKSYTF.

This clonotype was counted many times. V gene TRBV6-5 combines with J gene TRBJ2-5; 7 bases map to TRBD1. V was pared by 3 bases and J by 5 bases, with 12 bases of the junction left unmatched. The CDR3 is made up of 16 amino acids. Germline values: CDR1 MNHEY, CDR2 SVGAGI. CDR3 sequence (DNA): TGTGCCAGCAGTTATAAGATACAGGGGAGTGGGGAGACCCAGTACTTC. It codes for CASSYKIQGSGETQYF.

The V gene is TRBV18, the J gene TRBJ1-1; 7 bases line up with TRBD1. Germline trimming cut 6 bases from V and 3 bases from J; bases unmatched to any gene: 4. Germline assignment: CDR1 KGHSH and CDR2 LQKENI. This CDR3 has 13 amino acids. CDR3 in amino acids: CASSIGQDTEAFF. The CDR3, as DNA: TGTGCCAGCTCCATAGGACAGGACACTGAAGCTTTCTTT.

This clonotype has a count of ten or more. This chain links TRBV30 with TRBJ1-2; D is uncertain. The CDR3 sequence is 13 residues long. V shed 3 bases and J shed 4 bases, with 12 bases lying between them. CDR1 is GTSNPN, CDR2 SVGIG, per germline (reference sequence). This CDR3 reads CAWREMERYGYTF. The CDR3 DNA follows: TGTGCCTGGAGGGAAATGGAGCGCTATGGCTACACCTTC.

A few counts support this clonotype. CDR3 in DNA: TGTGCCAGCAGCCTAGGGACTAGCGGGATGGGGACCCAGTACTTC. Protein product: CASSLGTSGMGTQYF. The chain uses TRBV7-2 and TRBJ2-5; 13 nucleotides line up with TRBD2. V was pared by 5 bases and J by 7 bases, with 7 bases of the junction left unmatched. Germline V lookup: CDR1 SGHTA, CDR2 FQGNSA. The CDR3 is made up of 15 amino acids.

This clonotype was detected many times. J is TRBJ2-2 and V is TRBV30, with D uncertain. The CDR3 length is 13 residues. Between the trimmed V and J ends, which lost 0 bases and 7 bases, there was a span of 9 bases. CDR1 is GTSNPN, CDR2 SVGIG, per germline (reference sequence). CDR3 region: CAWSVEESGELFF. CDR3 coding DNA: TGTGCCTGGAGTGTAGAAGAAAGCGGGGAGCTGTTTTTT. The full variable domain, its missing parts supplied by reference TRBV30 and TRBJ2-2, is SQTIHQWPATLVQPVGSPLSLECTVEGTSNPNLYWYRQAAGRGLQLLFYSVGIGQISSEVPQNLSASRPQDRQFILSSKKLLLSDSGFYLCAWSVEESGELFFGEGSRLTVL.

The table lists this clonotype with many counts. One end of the junction varies from germline; a read error may be responsible. J is TRBJ2-7 and V is TRBV6-2 or TRBV6-3, with no clear D. There are 12 residues in the CDR3. Germline CDR1 is MNHEY and CDR2 is SVGEGT. The CDR3 nucleotides are TGTGCCAGCAGTTACTCCGGACCAGGAGTGGACTTC. Translated, it gives CASSYSGPGVDF.

This clonotype was counted at least ten times. This rearrangement joins TRBV28 to TRBJ1-5; D is uncertain. The CDR3 sequence is 15 residues long. V dropped 3 bases and J dropped 0 bases, with 9 bases sitting between them. Germline loops: CDR1 MDHEN, CDR2 SYDVKM. The CDR3 region is CASSFPEYSNQPQHF. In nucleotides, the CDR3 is TGTGCCAGCAGTTTCCCAGAATATAGCAATCAGCCCCAGCATTTT.

This clonotype was seen more than once but under ten times. The chain has TRBV6-1 and TRBJ2-7; D is unresolved. V lost 3 bases and J lost 9, with 9 bases in between. This CDR3 is built from 11 residues. Germline CDR1 and CDR2: MNHNS and SASEGT. CDR3 amino acids: CASSDKHRQYF. The CDR3, as DNA: TGTGCCAGCAGTGATAAGCATCGGCAGTACTTC.

The sample holds many counts of this clonotype. The rearrangement joins TRBV7-9 to TRBJ1-1; D is undetermined. Germline assignment: CDR1 SEHNR and CDR2 FQNEAQ (reference sequence). V was clipped by 11 bases and J by 1 base, with 14 bases between them. The CDR3 sequence is 13 residues long. This chain's CDR3 is CAPREQPNTEAFF. The CDR3 DNA follows: TGTGCCCCCCGGGAACAGCCGAACACTGAAGCTTTCTTT.

In this sample, this clonotype turned up many times. This chain uses TRBV20-1 with TRBJ1-3; 7 bases match TRBD1. The ends lost 0 bases at V and 4 bases at J; junction bases unmatched: 9. This CDR3 spans 16 amino acids. Germline assignment: CDR1 DFQATT and CDR2 SNEGSKA (reference sequence). The CDR3 protein is CSARDRTGLRGNTIYF. In DNA, the CDR3 is TGCAGTGCTAGAGACAGGACAGGTTTGCGAGGAAACACCATATATTTT.

At least ten counts were recorded for this clonotype. CDR3 protein: CASSLKSWGQQETQYF. DNA for the CDR3: TGTGCCAGCAGCTTAAAGTCCTGGGGCCAACAAGAGACCCAGTACTTC. This chain connects TRBV7-8 to TRBJ2-5, with D perhaps TRBD1 (5 bases). The CDR3 is made up of 16 amino acids. V was clipped by 2 bases and J by 2 bases, with 15 bases between them. Germline assignment: CDR1 SGHVS and CDR2 FQNEAQ.